The 25 T cell receptor beta chains reported below all come from one sample, sequenced in a study of blood T cell repertoires in COVID-19. Assay: immunoSEQ multiplex PCR; the TCRdb copy retains only in-frame clones and omits some. The data hold about 170,000 clones, with almost 85% observed a single time. Sample: peripheral blood. These receptors all come from a man aged 18 to 29 with active or convalescent COVID-19.

The chain recombines TRBV19 with TRBJ2-1, with 9 bases that match TRBD2. The CDR3 runs to 16 residues. Per the germline V gene, CDR1 is LNHDA and CDR2 is SQIVND (reference sequence). V trimming: 5 bases; J trimming: 7 bases; junction bases outside the gene matches: 12. DNA of the CDR3: TGTGCCAGTAGTCCCAGGATTAGCGGGAGCGGGAATGAGCAGTTCTTC. Amino acids: CASSPRISGSGNEQFF. Based on the CDR3 plus reference TRBV19 and TRBJ2-1, the full variable domain is DGGITQSPKYLFRKEGQNVTLSCEQNLNHDAMYWYRQDPGQGLRLIYYSQIVNDFQKGDIAEGYSVSREKKESFPLTVTSAQKNPTAFYLCASSPRISGSGNEQFFGPGTRLTVL.

This clone has just a few counts. The DNA for the CDR3 is TGCGCCAGCAGCAAACAGCCGGGACAGGGGGAGGGCTACACCTTC. Protein product: CASSKQPGQGEGYTF. The J gene is TRBJ1-2, the V gene TRBV4-1; TRBD1 agrees at 11 bases. The germline V gene has CDR1 MGHRA and CDR2 YSYEKL. The CDR3 is 15 residues long. V lost 5 bases to trimming and J lost 8 bases; unmatched junction nucleotides: 10.

The J gene is TRBJ2-1, the V gene TRBV7-2, with 7 bases aligning to TRBD2. CDR1 and CDR2 (germline): SGHTA, FQGNSA. The CDR3 is made up of 17 amino acids. Trimming cost V 0 bases and J 5 bases; bases outside gene matches: 10. Written as DNA, the CDR3 is TGTGCCAGCAGCTTAGCGGGAGGGCAGGGCCCAAACAATGAGCAGTTCTTC. This gives the protein CASSLAGGQGPNNEQFF. Combining the CDR3 with reference TRBV7-2 and TRBJ2-1 gives the whole variable domain GAGVSQSPSNKVTEKGKDVELRCDPISGHTALYWYRQSLGQGLEFLIYFQGNSAPDKSGLPSDRFSAERTGGSVSTLTIQRTQQEDSAVYLCASSLAGGQGPNNEQFFGPGTRLTVL.

CDR3 in DNA: TGTGCCAGCAGTTTACTCAAGACTAGCGGGAACAATGAGCAGTTCTTC. Protein product: CASSLLKTSGNNEQFF. The chain couples TRBV27 to TRBJ2-1; 11 nucleotides line up with TRBD2. V trimming: 2 bases; J trimming: 5 bases; junction bases outside the gene matches: 5. The germline CDR1 and CDR2 sequences are MNHEY and SMNVEV (reference sequence). The CDR3 consists of 16 residues.

V and J are TRBV3-1 (or the pseudogene TRBV3-2) and TRBJ2-5; tentatively, D is TRBD1 (5 bases). Trimming took 4 bases from V and 5 from J, leaving 14 bases between them. This CDR3 comprises 14 residues. Looked up from germline, CDR1 is LGHDT and CDR2 is YNNKEL (reference sequence). The CDR3 bases are TGTGCCAGCAGCCGGATGGGGCGCGGTGAGACCCAGTACTTC. This gives the protein CASSRMGRGETQYF.

This chain uses TRBV19 with TRBJ2-3; D might be TRBD2 (6 bases). The CDR3 runs 14 residues. Deletions cut 3 bases from V and 6 bases from J, with 13 bases between. Germline V gene sequence: CDR1 LNHDA, CDR2 SQIVND (reference sequence). This CDR3 is CASSMGGKGDTQYF. The CDR3 nucleotides read TGTGCCAGTAGTATGGGAGGTAAGGGCGATACGCAGTATTTT.

This clone was counted between two and nine times. J is TRBJ2-3 and V is TRBV6-5; TRBD2 matches at 7 bases. The CDR3 length is 15 residues. Germline CDR1 is MNHEY and CDR2 is SVGAGI. The trim removed 3 bases at V and 3 bases at J, leaving 6 bases unmatched. The CDR3 is CASSYYGGGTDTQYF. The CDR3 region has the DNA TGTGCCAGCAGTTATTATGGCGGGGGAACAGATACGCAGTATTTT.

V is TRBV7-9 and J is TRBJ2-7, with TRBD1 matching 7 bases. V was clipped by 3 bases and J by 3 bases; unmatched bases: 5. This CDR3 is 14 amino acids long. Germline V gives CDR1 SEHNR, CDR2 FQNEAQ (reference sequence). The CDR3 nucleotides read TGTGCCAGCAGCTTGGGCCAGGGGGTCTACGAGCAGTACTTC. Encoded protein: CASSLGQGVYEQYF.

V is TRBV5-6 and J is TRBJ1-2; D is ambiguous. Deletions cut 0 bases from V and 0 bases from J, with 9 bases between. This CDR3 is built from 15 residues. The germline CDR1 and CDR2 sequences are SGHDT and YYEEEE. The CDR3 protein is CASSLALPTNYGYTF. CDR3 coding DNA: TGTGCCAGCAGCTTGGCCCTCCCTACTAACTATGGCTACACCTTC.

V is TRBV10-2 and J is TRBJ1-4; D possibly corresponds to TRBD1 (5 bases). CDR1 and CDR2 from the germline V gene are WSHSY and SAAADI. This CDR3 spans 15 amino acids. V was cut by 3 bases and J by 5 bases, with 13 bases left in between. In DNA form, the CDR3 reads TGCGCCAGCAGTGAAGGGGAAACTTTGAATGAAAAACTGTTTTTT. Its protein is CASSEGETLNEKLFF.

This rearrangement joins TRBV6-1 to TRBJ2-1; 12 bases are a match to TRBD2. The CDR3 loop spans 15 amino acids. V trimming: 2 bases; J trimming: 6 bases; junction bases outside the gene matches: 2. Germline lookup yields CDR1 MNHNS and CDR2 SASEGT. CDR3 residues: CASSETSGRSNEQFF. The CDR3 bases are TGTGCCAGCAGTGAAACTAGCGGGAGGTCCAATGAGCAGTTCTTC.

This chain connects TRBV18 to TRBJ2-7; 9 bases align to TRBD1. CDR1 KGHSH and CDR2 LQKENI come from the germline V gene. V shed 5 bases and J 0 bases; nucleotides not matched to a gene: 5. CDR3 length: 15 amino acids. CDR3 DNA: TGTGCCAGCTCAGCCGGGACAGGGAACTCCTACGAGCAGTACTTC. It is translated as CASSAGTGNSYEQYF.

J is TRBJ1-5 and V is TRBV28; D not resolved. Germline V gene lookup returns CDR1 MDHEN and CDR2 SYDVKM. This CDR3 has 16 residues. V lost 2 bases and J 6 bases, leaving 17 bases between the germline ends. The CDR3 sequence is CASSLISGGFAQPQHF. The DNA for the CDR3 is TGTGCCAGCAGTTTAATCAGTGGAGGGTTTGCTCAGCCCCAGCATTTT.

CDR3 residues: CASSATVSGNTIYF. Here the CDR3 DNA reads TGTGCCAGCAGTGCGACAGTCTCTGGAAACACCATATATTTT. V and J are TRBV2 and TRBJ1-3, with D maybe TRBD1 (5 bases). This CDR3 is built from 14 residues. Germline-derived CDR1 and CDR2 are SNHLY and FYNNEI. Trimming removed 4 bases from V and 0 bases from J, with 7 bases in between.

This chain uses TRBV6-5 with TRBJ1-2; D unclear. Looked up from germline, CDR1 is MNHEY and CDR2 is SVGAGI. This CDR3 region has 12 residues. V gave up 9 bases and J gave up 8 bases, with 16 bases separating them. Written as DNA, the CDR3 is TGTGCCAGTACGTACGAGGGAAGAGGCTACACCTTC. This sequence encodes CASTYEGRGYTF.

In its sample, this clone was seen once. V usage is TRBV3-1 (or the pseudogene TRBV3-2) and J usage is TRBJ1-2, with no clear D. The CDR3 is made up of 17 amino acids. Germline V gene sequence: CDR1 LGHDT, CDR2 YNNKEL (reference sequence). The germline V and J ends were trimmed by 11 bases and 8 bases, with 33 bases remaining between them. The CDR3 sequence is CAFWRVGFSIALGGYTF. DNA for the CDR3: TGTGCCTTTTGGAGGGTTGGGTTTTCCATAGCTCTGGGGGGCTACACCTTC.

The chain combines TRBV3-1 (or the pseudogene TRBV3-2) with TRBJ1-2; perhaps TRBD1 as D (6 bases). The CDR3 sequence is 13 residues long. V lost 4 bases to trimming and J lost 4 bases, with 10 bases between them. Germline CDR1 LGHDT, CDR2 YNNKEL (reference sequence). The CDR3 DNA reads as TGTGCCAGCAGCCTACAGGGTATCTATGGCTACACCTTC. This encodes CASSLQGIYGYTF.

This clone appeared many times. The rearrangement joins TRBV30 to TRBJ2-2; 8 nucleotides agree with TRBD2. Germline V lookup: CDR1 GTSNPN, CDR2 SVGIG (reference sequence). V lost 0 bases and J lost 4; bases outside the gene matches: 10. CDR3 length equals 17 residues. CDR3 DNA: TGTGCCTGGAGTGTAAGGAAAACTAGCGGTTCCACCGGGGAGCTGTTTTTT. Amino acid sequence: CAWSVRKTSGSTGELFF.

This clone was picked up one time. J is TRBJ2-7 and V is TRBV30; TRBD1 is a possible D gene (6 bases). The CDR3 length is 15 residues. The germline CDR1 and CDR2 sequences are GTSNPN and SVGIG (reference sequence). The V end lost 0 bases, the J end lost 2 bases, and 14 bases lay between the germline ends. In DNA, the CDR3 is TGTGCCTGGAGTGTTCAGGACAGACCGACCTACGAGCAGTACTTC. Translating it yields CAWSVQDRPTYEQYF. Filled out from reference TRBV30 and TRBJ2-7, the complete variable domain reads SQTIHQWPATLVQPVGSPLSLECTVEGTSNPNLYWYRQAAGRGLQLLFYSVGIGQISSEVPQNLSASRPQDRQFILSSKKLLLSDSGFYLCAWSVQDRPTYEQYFGPGTRLTVT.

This clone has a single count. The rearrangement uses TRBV28 and TRBJ1-6; weak D call: TRBD1 (5 bases). V was shortened by 4 bases and J by 10 bases, with 17 bases between the two germline ends. Germline V CDR1 and CDR2: MDHEN, SYDVKM. The CDR3 runs 15 residues. CDR3 DNA sequence: TGTGCCAGCAGTTCCCCAGGGCTTGCTGGATCACCCCTCCACTTT. Protein product: CASSSPGLAGSPLHF.

Only one count was recorded for this clone. The chain has TRBV2 and TRBJ1-4, with 8 bases that match TRBD1. Trimming took 7 bases from V and 7 from J; bases not matched to a gene: 14. CDR3 length equals 16 residues. CDR1 SNHLY and CDR2 FYNNEI come from the germline V gene. CDR3 protein: CASTLQGDFEFEKLFF. CDR3 nucleotides: TGTGCCAGCACGTTACAGGGGGATTTTGAGTTTGAAAAACTGTTTTTT.

The chain couples TRBV7-8 to TRBJ2-1; TRBD2 agrees at 13 bases. V lost 4 bases to trimming and J lost 4 bases; unmatched junction nucleotides: 13. This CDR3 has 19 amino acids. The germline V gene encodes CDR1 SGHVS and CDR2 FQNEAQ. The CDR3 sequence is CASSSTGTSGNRRYNEQFF. DNA for the CDR3: TGTGCCAGCAGCTCCACCGGGACTAGCGGGAACAGGAGATACAATGAGCAGTTCTTC.

The chain is built from TRBV7-9 and TRBJ2-1; 9 bases fit TRBD2. Trimming at V came to 5 bases and at J to 8 bases, leaving 7 bases not matched to a gene. Looked up from germline, CDR1 is SEHNR and CDR2 is FQNEAQ (reference sequence). This CDR3 comprises 14 residues. The CDR3 DNA is TGTGCCAGCAGCAATAGCGGGAGTGTCGATGAGCAGTTCTTC. Amino acid sequence: CASSNSGSVDEQFF.

This rearrangement joins TRBV12-5 to TRBJ1-1; no clear D. Per the germline V gene, CDR1 is LGHNT and CDR2 is FRNRAP. The length of the CDR3 is 14 residues. V was clipped by 7 bases and J by 0 bases, with 12 bases between them. In DNA, the CDR3 is TGTGCTAGTGCCTGGAGGGAGATGAACACTGAAGCTTTCTTT. Protein: CASAWREMNTEAFF.

This chain joins TRBV6-5 and TRBJ1-6, with a possible D match to TRBD1 (5 bases). V was pared by 6 bases and J by 5 bases, with 14 bases between. The CDR3 contains 15 residues. Germline CDR1 MNHEY, CDR2 SVGAGI. The CDR3 sequence: CASSRKTVDNSPLHF. The DNA for the CDR3 is TGTGCCAGCAGCCGAAAGACAGTGGATAATTCACCCCTCCACTTT.